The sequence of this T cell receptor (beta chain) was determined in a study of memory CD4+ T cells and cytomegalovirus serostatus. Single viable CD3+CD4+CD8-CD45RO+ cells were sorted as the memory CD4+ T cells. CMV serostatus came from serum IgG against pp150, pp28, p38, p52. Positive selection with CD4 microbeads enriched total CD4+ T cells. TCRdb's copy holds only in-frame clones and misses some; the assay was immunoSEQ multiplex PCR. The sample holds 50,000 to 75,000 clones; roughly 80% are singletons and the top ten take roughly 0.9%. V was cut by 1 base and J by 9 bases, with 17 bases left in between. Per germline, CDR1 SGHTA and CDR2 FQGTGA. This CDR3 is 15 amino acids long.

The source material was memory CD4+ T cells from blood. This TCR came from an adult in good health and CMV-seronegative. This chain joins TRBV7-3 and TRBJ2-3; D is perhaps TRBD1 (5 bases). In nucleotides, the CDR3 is TGTGCCAGCAGCTTAAGTGTCCTCCCCCAGGGAACGCAGTATTTT. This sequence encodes CASSLSVLPQGTQYF. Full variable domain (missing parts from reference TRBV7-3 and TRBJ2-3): GAGVSQTPSNKVTEKGKYVELRCDPISGHTALYWYRQSLGQGPEFLIYFQGTGAADDSGLPNDRFFAVRPEGSVSTLKIQRTERGDSAVYLCASSLSVLPQGTQYFGPGTRLTVL.